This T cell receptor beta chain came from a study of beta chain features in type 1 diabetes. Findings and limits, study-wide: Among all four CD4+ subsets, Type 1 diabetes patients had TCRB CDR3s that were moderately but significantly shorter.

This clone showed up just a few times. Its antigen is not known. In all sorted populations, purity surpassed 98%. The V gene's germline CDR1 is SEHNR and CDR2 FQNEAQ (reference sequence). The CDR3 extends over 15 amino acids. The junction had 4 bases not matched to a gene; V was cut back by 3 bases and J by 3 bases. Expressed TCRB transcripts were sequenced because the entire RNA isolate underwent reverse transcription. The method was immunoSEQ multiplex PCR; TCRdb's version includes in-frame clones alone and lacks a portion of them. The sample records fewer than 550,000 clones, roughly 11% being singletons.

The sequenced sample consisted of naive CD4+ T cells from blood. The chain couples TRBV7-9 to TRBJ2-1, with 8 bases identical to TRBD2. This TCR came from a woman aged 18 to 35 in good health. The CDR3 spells CASSFKGTSYNEQFF. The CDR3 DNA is TGTGCCAGCAGCTTCAAGGGGACTAGCTACAATGAGCAGTTCTTC. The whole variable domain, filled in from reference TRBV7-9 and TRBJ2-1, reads DTGVSQNPRHKITKRGQNVTFRCDPISEHNRLYWYRQTLGQGPEFLTYFQNEAQLEKSRLLSDRFSAERPKGSFSTLEIQRTEQGDSAMYLCASSFKGTSYNEQFFGPGTRLTVL.